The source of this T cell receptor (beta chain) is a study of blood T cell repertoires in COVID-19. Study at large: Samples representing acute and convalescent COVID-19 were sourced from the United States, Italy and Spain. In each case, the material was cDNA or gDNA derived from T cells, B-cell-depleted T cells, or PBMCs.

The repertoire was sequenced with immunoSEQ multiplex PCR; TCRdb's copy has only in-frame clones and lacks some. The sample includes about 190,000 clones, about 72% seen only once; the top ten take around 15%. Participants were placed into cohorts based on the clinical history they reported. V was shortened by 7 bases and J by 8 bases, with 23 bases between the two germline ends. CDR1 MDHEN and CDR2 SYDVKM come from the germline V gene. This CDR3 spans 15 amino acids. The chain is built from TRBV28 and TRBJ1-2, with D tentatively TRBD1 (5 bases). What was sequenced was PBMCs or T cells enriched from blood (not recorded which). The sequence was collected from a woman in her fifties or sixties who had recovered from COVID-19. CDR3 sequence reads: CASTTGGAPNEGYTF. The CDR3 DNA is TGTGCCAGCACTACCGGAGGGGCTCCCAATGAGGGCTACACCTTC.